A selection of T cell receptor beta chains follows, all from one sample in a study of blood T cells in healthy people across ages. TCRdb ran MiXCR on the 5' RACE reads and lists one entry per CDR3 protein. The table includes around 790,000 distinct CDR3 sequences, 40% to 50% detected once. The sample was blood. The source of these receptors is a man aged 55 to 70 in good health. Both conserved end residues are part of each CDR3. The order of the fields is V gene, clone size, J gene, D gene, CDR3 DNA, CDR3 protein. The D gene is left open where the match is weak. The size entry is marked missing in some rows and otherwise reads once, few, many or a size class.

>TRBV2|once|TRBJ2-1|TRBD1
TGTGCCAGCAAAAAGGGGACAGTGCAATTCGATGAGCAGTTCTTC
CASKKGTVQFDEQFF
>TRBV6-2/TRBV6-3|-|TRBJ2-1|TRBD1
TGTGCCAGCAGGCCCGGGACAGGGAGCCGGAATGAGCAGTTCTTC
CASRPGTGSRNEQFF
>TRBV28|-|TRBJ1-2|TRBD1
TGTGCCAGCAGCTCCGGACAGGGGATCCGAGACTATGGCTACACCTTC
CASSSGQGIRDYGYTF
>TRBV11-3|-|TRBJ2-7|-
TGTGCCAGCAGCGTAGATTTCGGTAATGAGCAGTACTTC
CASSVDFGNEQYF
>TRBV7-9|-|TRBJ2-1|TRBD2
TGTGCCAGCAGCCGAGGGACTAGCGAATACAATGAGCAGTTCTTC
CASSRGTSEYNEQFF
>TRBV3-1|-|TRBJ1-2|-
TGTGCCAGCAAAAAACAGAGGAGTGGTGGCTACACCTTC
CASKKQRSGGYTF
>TRBV4-1|-|TRBJ2-5|-
TGCGCCAGCAGCCAATCAGGGTACGGGCAGTACTTC
CASSQSGYGQYF
>TRBV2|-|TRBJ2-5|-
TGTGCCAGCACCCAATCCGAAGAGACCCAGTACTTC
CASTQSEETQYF
>TRBV12-3/TRBV12-4|-|TRBJ2-3|-
TGTGCCAGCAGACCTCGGGGCCTTAGGACCACAGATACGCAGTATTTT
CASRPRGLRTTDTQYF
>TRBV4-3|-|TRBJ2-3|-
TGCGCCAGCAGCCAAGAGCGGCGGCATGTAGGCACAGATACGCAGTATTTT
CASSQERRHVGTDTQYF
>TRBV12-3/TRBV12-4|-|TRBJ1-1|-
TGTGCCAGCAGTTTAGTCCCCGGGGTGGACGGGGCTTTCTTT
CASSLVPGVDGAFF
>TRBV20-1|-|TRBJ2-5|TRBD2
TGCAGTGCATGGCTGGGGGGGTTGGGGACCCAGTACTTC
CSAWLGGLGTQYF
>TRBV3-1|-|TRBJ2-5|-
TGTGCCAGCAGCCAAGCCCGGGTGGGAGAGACCCAGTACTTC
CASSQARVGETQYF
>TRBV18|-|TRBJ2-5|-
TGTGCCAGCTCACTCCAGCGCTCCCCTTGGGAGCAGTACTTC
CASSLQRSPWEQYF
>TRBV20-1|-|TRBJ2-1|-
TGCAGTGCTAGCGGGGGCTCCTACAATGAGCAGTTCTTC
CSASGGSYNEQFF
>TRBV20-1|-|TRBJ2-6|-
TGCAGTGCTAGTTCCGGACTGGGGGTCTCTGGGGCCAACGTCCTGACTTTC
CSASSGLGVSGANVLTF
>TRBV7-2|few|TRBJ1-1|-
TGTGCCAGCAGCCCCTTTAGCCCCACTGAAGCTTTCTTT
CASSPFSPTEAFF
>TRBV27|-|TRBJ2-7|TRBD2
TGTGCCAGCAGCAAACTATACGGGACTACCATTTACGAGCAGTACTTC
CASSKLYGTTIYEQYF
>TRBV4-3|-|TRBJ2-4|TRBD1
TGCGCCAGCAGCCACTCGACAGGGACCATTCAGTACTTC
CASSHSTGTIQYF
>TRBV30|-|TRBJ1-1|TRBD1
TGTGCCTGGGTCTGGGGAACAGGGGGGAGCACTGAAGCTTTCTTT
CAWVWGTGGSTEAFF
>TRBV5-1|few|TRBJ1-2|-
TGCGCCAGCAGCTTGGACAGATCCGGCTACACCTTC
CASSLDRSGYTF
>TRBV6-5|-|TRBJ2-5|TRBD1
TGTGCCAGCAGTTACTCGATAGTAGGGGGCAAATCGGACCAGTACTTC
CASSYSIVGGKSDQYF
>TRBV20-1|few|TRBJ2-7|TRBD1
TGCAGTGCTCCTAGGGGGCGGAATTACGAGCAGTACTTC
CSAPRGRNYEQYF
>TRBV4-3|few|TRBJ2-6|-
TGCGCCAGCAGCCAAGGTCGGGTAGATGGGGCCAACGTCCTGACTTTC
CASSQGRVDGANVLTF
>TRBV29-1|-|TRBJ2-4|-
TGCAGCGCTGCGGACAGTGGGACCAAAAACATTCAGTACTTC
CSAADSGTKNIQYF
>TRBV9|-|TRBJ1-4|-
TGTGCCAGCAGCTTAGGATTTGCAACTAATGAAAAACTGTTTTTT
CASSLGFATNEKLFF
>TRBV4-3|-|TRBJ2-1|-
TGCGCCAGCAGCCAACGACTAGAGTATGAGCAGTTCTTC
CASSQRLEYEQFF
>TRBV27|-|TRBJ1-2|-
TGTGCCAGCAGTTTTTCAGGGGCTGACTATGGCTACACCTTC
CASSFSGADYGYTF
>TRBV20-1|-|TRBJ2-7|-
TGCAGTGCTCCGGACAGTCGCCGTCCCTACGAGCAGTACTTC
CSAPDSRRPYEQYF
>TRBV15|few|TRBJ2-5|-
TGTGCCACCAGCAGAGAAAGGACAGCTCAAGAGACCCAGTACTTC
CATSRERTAQETQYF
>TRBV3-1|-|TRBJ2-2|TRBD1
TGTGCCAGCAGCCATCCATCCGGGACAGGGGTCGGGGAGCTGTTTTTT
CASSHPSGTGVGELFF
>TRBV7-2|many|TRBJ1-2|-
TGTGCCAGCAGCACCCGTAACAGGGACGGCTACACCTTC
CASSTRNRDGYTF
>TRBV5-6|few|TRBJ2-7|TRBD1
TGTGCCAGCAGCTTGGGGGTTGGGACAGGACCAAACTACGAGCAGTACTTC
CASSLGVGTGPNYEQYF
>TRBV29-1|few|TRBJ2-1|-
TGCAGCGTTGAGGGGAACGGGCAGTCCTACAATGAGCAGTTCTTC
CSVEGNGQSYNEQFF
>TRBV6-1|few|TRBJ2-6|TRBD1
TGTGCCAGCAGGCCTAGACAGGGGCTAATCGGCTCTGGGGCCAACGTCCTGACTTTC
CASRPRQGLIGSGANVLTF
>TRBV6-6|-|TRBJ2-3|-
TGTGCCAGCAGTTACGTACAATTGATAAGCACAGATACGCAGTATTTT
CASSYVQLISTDTQYF
>TRBV4-1|few|TRBJ1-1|-
TGCGCCAGCAGCCGTACAGTCGGAAAAATAGGTGAAGCTTTCTTT
CASSRTVGKIGEAFF
>TRBV6-5|-|TRBJ1-2|-
TGTGCCAGCAGGTCGACACCGGGACGGTCCCAAGGCTACACCTTC
CASRSTPGRSQGYTF
>TRBV6-5|-|TRBJ2-1|-
TGTGCCAGCAGTTACAGGATGGGGGTCTACAATGAGCAGTTCTTC
CASSYRMGVYNEQFF
>TRBV6-2/TRBV6-3|-|TRBJ1-5|-
TGTGCCAGCAACCCCGGGTGGCGGCAGCCCCAGCATTTT
CASNPGWRQPQHF
>TRBV5-1|-|TRBJ2-7|TRBD1
TGCGCCAGCAGCTCCGGGACAGTTGGTTTTTACGAGCAGTACTTC
CASSSGTVGFYEQYF
>TRBV10-3|few|TRBJ1-1|-
TGTGCCATCAGGCAACTGATGAACACTGAAGCTTTCTTT
CAIRQLMNTEAFF
>TRBV12-3/TRBV12-4|-|TRBJ2-3|-
TGTGCCAGCAGTGGGTCGGGGGTAGATACGCAGTATTTT
CASSGSGVDTQYF
>TRBV20-1|-|TRBJ2-3|TRBD2
TGCAGTGCTCAAAGCGGGGCCGTCACAGATACGCAGTATTTT
CSAQSGAVTDTQYF
>TRBV11-2|-|TRBJ2-1|-
TGTGCCAGCAGCTTAGACCCCGGGACTGAGCAGTTCTTC
CASSLDPGTEQFF
>TRBV28|-|TRBJ1-5|TRBD1
TGTGCCAGCAGTTTAACACAGGGGGCTATGCATTTT
CASSLTQGAMHF
>TRBV20-1|-|TRBJ2-3|-
TGCAGTGCTAGAGATCTGTTCGAGCCTACGCAGTATTTT
CSARDLFEPTQYF
>TRBV11-2|-|TRBJ1-1|-
TGTGCCAGCAGCTGGGGACAACGGTCTGAAGCTTTCTTT
CASSWGQRSEAFF
>TRBV20-1|few|TRBJ1-2|-
TGCAGTGCTAGAGATGTACAGGGTTATGGCTACACCTTC
CSARDVQGYGYTF